Listed below are T cell receptor beta chains from one sample, sequenced in a study of cytomegalovirus exposure and HLA in healthy donors. Repertoires were generated with immunoSEQ multiplex PCR, while TCRdb's copy carries only in-frame clones and drops some. The sample has under 400,000 clones; about nine tenths are singletons. Sequencing was carried out using PBMCs. The receptor source for this set is a woman in her late teens or twenties in good health and CMV-seronegative. Each CDR3 is given with its conserved first and last residue. The order of the fields is V gene, clone size, CDR3 protein. Clone size is given for some rows only: seen once, a few or many times, or a class if the clone is expanded.

TRBV5-1 | NA | CASSPLLRLAGEVSYNEQFF
TRBV15 | NA | CATSREDTTYEQYF
TRBV6-5 | NA | CASSYSIQGNQPQHF
TRBV7-8 | NA | CASIGTGVIYEQYF
TRBV28 | NA | CASSLDRGRDINSPLHF
TRBV4-1 | NA | CASSQDRQGGGEQFF
TRBV13 | NA | CASSQKDRGYNEQFF
TRBV2 | few | CASSEIGGRAEAGELFF
TRBV30 | NA | CAWSVQGRSPLHF
TRBV6-5 | NA | CAVGEDRSSSYEQYF
TRBV2 | many | CATRQSFSGNTIYF
TRBV5-1 | NA | CASSLVASGRRGQETQYF
TRBV7-6 | once | CASSVPGQVYEQYF
TRBV2 | NA | CAILGVGQNFNYGYTF
TRBV19 | few | CASSVAGNPQPQHF
TRBV7-7 | NA | CASSLAPGSGANVLTF
TRBV11-2 | NA | CASSLDRGDTQYF
TRBV5-4 | NA | CASSQTDRGQGYTF
TRBV10-3 | NA | CAISIRGGETQYF
TRBV9 | NA | CASSVGGTGNEQYF
TRBV9 | NA | CASSVTVRNTEAFF
TRBV27 | NA | CASSPSVTYEQYF
TRBV9 | NA | CASSVVGTGSGANVLTF
TRBV5-1 | NA | CASSSLAGAADTQYF
TRBV14 | NA | CASSQRRAGPRTDTQYF
TRBV15 | NA | CATSRSGQGREQYF
TRBV28 | NA | CASSSNLGTGVYEQYF
TRBV7-9 | NA | CASSPSRVANTGELFF
TRBV9 | NA | CASSVERAGEYTDTQYF
TRBV2 | once | CASSEGDRAYEQYF